This TCR beta chain came from a study of identical twins. Germline loops: CDR1 SEHNR, CDR2 FQNEAQ (reference sequence). This CDR3 is 17 amino acids long. This clonotype was seen more than once but under ten times. Its antigen remains unknown. Mismatch with germline at one junction end may stem from a read error. The study, taken as a whole, reports: Excess twin sharing in beta out-of-frame sequences was weaker. Modelling approaches yielded underestimates of out-of-frame TCR alpha sharing between monozygotic twins.

Addition of a universal primer site occurred through template switching, and cDNA carried unique molecular identifiers. One entry per CDR3 protein results from TCRdb running MiXCR on the 5' RACE reads. The table shows about 720,000 distinct CDR3 sequences, with 8.5% to 9% occurring only once. These same records also appear under a second study, on yellow fever vaccine responses in identical twins. That publication notes: Twins' vaccine T cell response reportedly gave the appearance of partial convergence and partial personalization.

The chain links TRBV7-9 to TRBJ2-2, with D possibly matching TRBD2 (5 bases). The material sequenced was PBMCs. The receptor's source is a woman aged 18-29 years in good health. The CDR3 sequence: CASSLALGERNIGELFF. The DNA of the CDR3 is TGTGCCAGCAGCTTAGCCCTCGGGGAGAGAAACATCGGGGAGCTGTTTTTT. The full variable domain, completed using reference TRBV7-9 and TRBJ2-2, is DTGVSQNPRHKITKRGQNVTFRCDPISEHNRLYWYRQTLGQGPEFLTYFQNEAQLEKSRLLSDRFSAERPKGSFSTLEIQRTEQGDSAMYLCASSLALGERNIGELFFGEGSRLTVL.